The entry that follows covers one T cell receptor beta chain sequence. Its antigen is not known. This sample was included in a study of a mutant IDH1 vaccine in newly diagnosed glioma. About the research overall: Scheduled at week 35, visit V12 preceded visit V13, held at week 47.

The method was immunoSEQ multiplex PCR; TCRdb's version includes in-frame clones alone and lacks a portion of them. Of about 59,000 clones in the sample, over 80% were seen once. In germline, CDR1 is SEHNR, CDR2 FQNEAQ (reference sequence). The CDR3 length is 14 residues. The V gene lost 7 bases and the J gene lost 4 bases, with 16 bases spanning the gap. Time point: week 47, end of study. What each vaccine dose contained was 300 ug of mutant IDH1 20-mer peptide, accompanied by topical imiquimod. The source of this sequence is a man aged 25 to 45 with glioma. The sequences come from PBMCs, collected from a glioma patient whose treatment included an IDH1 peptide vaccine. The gene calls are TRBV7-9 and TRBJ1-1; TRBD1 might be the D (6 bases). The CDR3 protein is CASTPPGGSTEAFF. CDR3 DNA sequence: TGTGCCAGCACCCCACCTGGGGGCAGCACTGAAGCTTTCTTT.